The 27 T cell receptor beta chains presented below share a single source sample, sequenced in a study of CD8 T cells in ankylosing spondylitis. Each CDR3 protein is one row after TCRdb ran MiXCR on the 5' RACE reads. Among over 60,000 distinct CDR3 sequences listed, under 5.5% were seen once. Material for sequencing was blood, either unsorted or a sorted T cell fraction (not recorded which). The receptor set was obtained from a male donor with ankylosing spondylitis or in good health (not recorded which).

This clonotype was detected ten times or more. The chain is built from TRBV10-3 and TRBJ1-3; possible D gene TRBD1, 6 bases. The CDR3 is made up of 17 amino acids. In germline, CDR1 is ENHRY, CDR2 SYGVKD. V lost 1 base, J lost 3 bases, and 16 bases lay in between. The CDR3 sequence: CAISEWELGAYGNTIYF. CDR3 DNA: TGTGCCATCAGTGAGTGGGAGCTGGGGGCATATGGAAACACCATATATTTT.

This clonotype was found many times. The chain joins TRBV20-1 to TRBJ1-2; possible D gene TRBD1, 5 bases. CDR1 DFQATT and CDR2 SNEGSKA come from the germline V gene (reference sequence). Trimming removed 6 bases at V and 3 bases at J, with 20 bases between. The CDR3 runs to 15 residues. As DNA, the CDR3 is TGCAGTGCCCCACGACCTTCCGGGACCTACTATGGCTACACCTTC. Protein: CSAPRPSGTYYGYTF.

This clonotype was observed at least ten times. The J gene is TRBJ1-2, the V gene TRBV4-3; 10 bases match TRBD1. This CDR3 comprises 18 residues. V shed 4 bases and J 5 bases; nucleotides not matched to a gene: 16. Germline V CDR1 and CDR2: LGHNA, YSLEER. The CDR3 DNA reads TGCGCCAGCAGCCGCGCGATTCCCGGGACAGGGGTCGGGTATGGCTACACCTTC. Encoded protein: CASSRAIPGTGVGYGYTF.

This clonotype was counted at least ten times. The rearrangement uses TRBV9 and TRBJ2-2, with 7 bases identical to TRBD1. V was clipped by 4 bases and J by 0 bases; unmatched bases: 6. CDR1 is SGDLS, CDR2 YYNGEE, per germline. This CDR3 comprises 16 residues. In nucleotides, the CDR3 is TGTGCCAGCAGCTCGCGACAGGGATCGAACACCGGGGAGCTGTTTTTT. Protein: CASSSRQGSNTGELFF. The full variable domain, in which reference TRBV9 and TRBJ2-2 provide the parts outside the CDR3, is DSGVTQTPKHLITATGQRVTLRCSPRSGDLSVYWYQQSLDQGLQFLIQYYNGEERAKGNILERFSAQQFPDLHSELNLSSLELGDSALYFCASSSRQGSNTGELFFGEGSRLTVL.

This clonotype was seen many times. This chain connects TRBV3-1 to TRBJ1-5; D is ambiguous. This CDR3 is 14 amino acids long. Between the trimmed V and J ends, which lost 4 bases and 2 bases, there was a span of 9 bases. Germline values: CDR1 LGHDT, CDR2 YNNKEL (reference sequence). The CDR3 loop reads CASSRGNGNQPQHF. CDR3 sequence (DNA): TGTGCCAGCAGCCGGGGTAACGGCAATCAGCCCCAGCATTTT.

This clonotype was detected many times. The genes are TRBV12-3 or TRBV12-4 and TRBJ1-6; 7 bases agree with TRBD1. The V segment lost 6 bases and the J segment 6 bases; nucleotides outside the gene matches: 8. The CDR3 runs to 15 residues. The CDR3 nucleotides read TGTGCCAGCAGACAGGGGACGGGGGGTAATTCACCCCTCCACTTT. This translates into CASRQGTGGNSPLHF.

This clonotype was picked up many times. V gene TRBV14 combines with J gene TRBJ2-5; the D is unclear. The CDR3 length is 13 residues. The V and J ends lost 2 bases and 2 bases respectively, with 6 bases between them. Germline V gene data show CDR1 as SGHDN and CDR2 as FVKESK. As DNA, the CDR3 is TGTGCCAGCAGCCAATTCGAGCAAGAGACCCAGTACTTC. It is translated as CASSQFEQETQYF.

This clonotype was recorded at least ten times. The chain couples TRBV20-1 to TRBJ2-7, with 8 bases that match TRBD2. The CDR3 is 14 residues long. V lost 6 bases, J lost 8 bases, and 15 bases stayed unmatched. In germline, CDR1 is DFQATT, CDR2 SNEGSKA (reference sequence). CDR3 DNA sequence: TGCAGTGCCCCTGCCTCCGGACTAGCTAACAAGCAGTACTTC. Translated: CSAPASGLANKQYF.

This clonotype has a count of ten or more. V gene TRBV11-3 combines with J gene TRBJ2-7; 8 positions match TRBD1. The junction had 3 bases not matched to a gene; V was cut back by 5 bases and J by 0 bases. Germline assignment: CDR1 SGHNT and CDR2 YENEEA. CDR3 length: 14 amino acids. CDR3 DNA: TGTGCCAGCAGCCAGGGACAGGACTCCTACGAGCAGTACTTC. Its translation: CASSQGQDSYEQYF.

This clonotype has a count of ten or more. The rearrangement links TRBV20-1 to TRBJ2-2; TRBD2 aligns across 7 bases. This CDR3 is built from 12 residues. Germline V gives CDR1 DFQATT, CDR2 SNEGSKA (reference sequence). The CDR3 region has the DNA TGCAGCCATCGGGGGGTCACCGGGGAGCTGTTTTTT. Translating it yields CSHRGVTGELFF.

This clonotype was detected ten times or more. CDR3 DNA sequence: TGTGCCAGCAGCCCCCGGGACGGCAATCAGCCCCAGCATTTT. Amino acid sequence: CASSPRDGNQPQHF. This chain links TRBV3-1 with TRBJ1-5; tentatively, D is TRBD1 (5 bases). Trimming removed 4 bases from V and 2 bases from J, with 9 bases in between. CDR1 is LGHDT and CDR2 is YNNKEL in the germline V gene (reference sequence). The CDR3 consists of 14 residues.

This clonotype came up many times. CDR3 sequence: CSARDRQGRNEQFF. CDR3 nucleotide sequence: TGCAGTGCTAGAGATAGACAGGGTAGGAATGAGCAGTTCTTC. The chain employs TRBV20-1 and TRBJ2-1; TRBD1 matches 7 bases. CDR3 length equals 14 residues. CDR1 is DFQATT and CDR2 is SNEGSKA in the germline V gene (reference sequence). J lost 7 bases, V lost 0 bases, and 6 bases had no gene match.

The table lists this clonotype with many counts. The V call is TRBV12-3 or TRBV12-4, the J call TRBJ2-2; D perhaps matches TRBD1 (6 bases). CDR3 length equals 15 residues. The V end lost 3 bases, the J end lost 4 bases, and 12 bases lay between the germline ends. The CDR3 nucleotides are TGTGCCAGCAGTTTTTCGTCACAGGGCACCGGGGAGCTGTTTTTT. Protein sequence: CASSFSSQGTGELFF.

This clonotype was picked up many times. The chain uses TRBV28 and TRBJ2-2; D gene uncertain. The V gene's germline CDR1 is MDHEN and CDR2 SYDVKM. This CDR3 is built from 11 residues. V was shortened by 5 bases and J by 14 bases, with 12 bases between the two germline ends. CDR3 nucleotides: TGTGCCAGCAGTACCGGGCCAGAACTGTTTTTT. Its translation: CASSTGPELFF.

At least ten counts were recorded for this clonotype. One end of the junction varies from germline; a read error may be responsible. This sequence joins TRBV7-7 and TRBJ2-1; possibly TRBD2 for D (6 bases). The CDR3 is 17 amino acids. CDR1 and CDR2 from the germline V gene are SSHAT and FNYEAQ (reference sequence). CDR3 sequence: CASSPSVGGSSYNEQFF. The DNA of the CDR3 is TGTGCTAGCAGCCCTAGTGTAGGAGGGAGCTCCTACAATGAGCAGTTCTTC.

This clonotype came up many times. The chain has TRBV20-1 and TRBJ1-5, with D possibly matching TRBD1 (6 bases). Germline-derived CDR1 and CDR2 are DFQATT and SNEGSKA (reference sequence). Deletions cut 6 bases from V and 0 bases from J, with 15 bases between. The CDR3 spans 15 residues. Written as DNA, the CDR3 is TGCAGTGCCAAGACAGGCCCTTATAGCAATCAGCCCCAGCATTTT. Translation: CSAKTGPYSNQPQHF.

Ten or more counts support this clonotype. The rearrangement joins TRBV4-1 to TRBJ2-7; D is unclear. The CDR3 runs 15 residues. Germline loops: CDR1 MGHRA, CDR2 YSYEKL. With 4 bases removed from V and 0 bases from J, the gap between germline ends came to 13 bases. CDR3 sequence: CASSLVDRSSYEQYF. CDR3 DNA: TGCGCCAGCAGCCTAGTCGACCGAAGCTCCTACGAGCAGTACTTC.

This clonotype showed up many times. The V and J genes are TRBV6-5 and TRBJ2-2, with 16 nucleotides matching TRBD2. Germline CDR1 MNHEY, CDR2 SVGAGI. Trimming cost V 2 bases and J 4 bases; bases outside gene matches: 4. The CDR3 sequence is 18 residues long. The CDR3 nucleotides are TGTGCCAGCAGTTACGGGACTAGCGGGGGGGCCATCACCGGGGAGCTGTTTTTT. Residues: CASSYGTSGGAITGELFF.

This clonotype showed up many times. The rearrangement joins TRBV6-1 to TRBJ2-1, with a possible D match to TRBD2 (6 bases). Trimming removed 4 bases from V and 8 bases from J, with 15 bases in between. This CDR3 is built from 14 residues. Germline V CDR1 and CDR2: MNHNS, SASEGT. DNA of the CDR3: TGTGCCAGCAGTGGGCAGGGAGGCACCGATGAGCAGTTCTTC. It specifies CASSGQGGTDEQFF.

This clonotype was picked up many times. This rearrangement joins TRBV12-3 or TRBV12-4 to TRBJ2-2; 9 nucleotides line up with TRBD1. This CDR3 has 19 residues. V shed 4 bases and J 4 bases; nucleotides not matched to a gene: 16. CDR3 loop: CASSSDSSGTGFFTGELFF. The CDR3 DNA reads TGTGCCAGCAGTTCCGACTCCTCCGGGACAGGGTTTTTCACCGGGGAGCTGTTTTTT.

This clonotype was picked up many times. The chain combines TRBV28 with TRBJ1-4; TRBD1 agrees at 9 bases. Trimming at V came to 6 bases and at J to 3 bases, leaving 8 bases not matched to a gene. Germline values: CDR1 MDHEN, CDR2 SYDVKM. The CDR3 is made up of 16 amino acids. The CDR3 region is CASSPGTGRANEKLFF. Written as DNA, the CDR3 is TGTGCCAGCAGCCCCGGGACAGGGAGAGCTAATGAAAAACTGTTTTTT. The whole variable domain, filled in from reference TRBV28 and TRBJ1-4, reads DVKVTQSSRYLVKRTGEKVFLECVQDMDHENMFWYRQDPGLGLRLIYFSYDVKMKEKGDIPEGYSVSREKKERFSLILESASTNQTSMYLCASSPGTGRANEKLFFGSGTQLSVL.

This clonotype was counted many times. V is TRBV7-2 and J is TRBJ1-1; D is perhaps TRBD1 (6 bases). Between the trimmed V and J ends, which lost 0 bases and 1 base, there was a span of 12 bases. CDR3 length equals 16 residues. The V gene's germline CDR1 is SGHTA and CDR2 FQGNSA. The CDR3 spells CASSLARGAANTEAFF. DNA for the CDR3: TGTGCCAGCAGCTTAGCGAGGGGGGCGGCGAACACTGAAGCTTTCTTT.

This clonotype was counted ten times or more. The CDR3 loop reads CASSPGKTYEQYF. CDR3 bases: TGCGCCAGCAGTCCAGGAAAAACCTACGAGCAGTACTTC. The chain links TRBV10-1 to TRBJ2-7; no reliable D call. The germline V and J ends were trimmed by 5 bases and 2 bases, with 10 bases remaining between them. Germline-derived CDR1 and CDR2 are WNHNN and SYGVQD (reference sequence). The CDR3 has 13 amino acids.

At least ten counts were recorded for this clonotype. The V gene is TRBV6-1, the J gene TRBJ2-5; D perhaps matches TRBD2 (6 bases). CDR1 is MNHNS and CDR2 is SASEGT in the germline V gene. There are 13 residues in the CDR3. Trimming pared 8 bases from V and 7 bases from J, leaving 17 bases between. The CDR3 protein is CASVGGKKGTQYF. The CDR3 DNA reads TGTGCCAGCGTAGGAGGGAAGAAAGGGACCCAGTACTTC.

This clonotype occurred many times. The chain combines TRBV5-1 with TRBJ2-3; D is undetermined. CDR3 length: 12 residues. Germline CDR1 SGHRS, CDR2 YFSETQ. The ends were cut back, 4 bases at V and 6 bases at J, with 9 bases in the middle. Here the CDR3 reads CASSPQGDTQYF. CDR3 bases: TGCGCCAGCAGCCCCCAAGGTGATACGCAGTATTTT.

This clonotype was found many times. V gene TRBV20-1 combines with J gene TRBJ2-2; tentatively, D is TRBD1 (6 bases). CDR1 is DFQATT and CDR2 is SNEGSKA in the germline V gene (reference sequence). The CDR3 contains 15 residues. V dropped 6 bases and J dropped 8 bases, with 22 bases sitting between them. The CDR3 nucleotides are TGCAGTGCCCCAAAAGGGGGTTCCTTCGGGGGGGAGCTGTTTTTT. This gives the protein CSAPKGGSFGGELFF.

This clonotype was counted ten times or more. The chain is built from TRBV10-3 and TRBJ2-3; TRBD1 is a possible D gene (6 bases). The length of the CDR3 is 12 residues. V lost 8 bases, J lost 4 bases, and 10 bases lay in between. The V gene's germline CDR1 is ENHRY and CDR2 SYGVKD. CDR3 coding DNA: TGTGCCATCGGAACAGGGTCAGATACGCAGTATTTT. Translation: CAIGTGSDTQYF.